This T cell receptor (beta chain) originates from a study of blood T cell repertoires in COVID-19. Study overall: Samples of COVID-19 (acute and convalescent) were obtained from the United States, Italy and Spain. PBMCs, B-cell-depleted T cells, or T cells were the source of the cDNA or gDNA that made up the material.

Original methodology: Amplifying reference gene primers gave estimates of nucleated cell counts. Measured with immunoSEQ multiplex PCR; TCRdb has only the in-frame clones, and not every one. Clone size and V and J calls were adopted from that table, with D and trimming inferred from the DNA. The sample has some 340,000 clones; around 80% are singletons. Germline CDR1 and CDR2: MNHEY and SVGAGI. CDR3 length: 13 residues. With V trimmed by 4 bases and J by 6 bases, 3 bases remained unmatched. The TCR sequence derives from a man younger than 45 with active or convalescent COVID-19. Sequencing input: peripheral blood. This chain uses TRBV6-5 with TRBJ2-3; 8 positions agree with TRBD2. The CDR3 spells CASSSASGDTQYF. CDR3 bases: TGTGCCAGCAGTTCGGCTAGCGGGGATACGCAGTATTTT.